A single sample is the source of the 16 T cell receptor beta chains below, sequenced in a study of HIV-infected patients and healthy controls. Whole blood was used without fractionation, so all unsorted peripheral T cells were included. Reverse transcription used around 500 ng RNA and constant-region primers for alpha and beta. Alpha and beta chain libraries were made separately by chain-specific third strand synthesis with multiplexing indices. TCRdb itself ran the 5' RACE reads through MiXCR, one entry per CDR3 protein. The sample has around 5,700 distinct CDR3 sequences; roughly a quarter are singletons. Here the sequenced sample was blood, taken before antiretroviral therapy. The receptors were sampled from an adult with HIV infection.

The chain joins TRBV6-2 or TRBV6-3 to TRBJ2-7; D tentatively reads TRBD1 or TRBD2 (7 bases each). Germline values: CDR1 MNHEY, CDR2 SVGEGT. The CDR3 is 15 amino acids. The V end lost 0 bases, the J end lost 2 bases, and 11 bases lay between the germline ends. CDR3 amino acids: CASSYSPGGAYEQYF. CDR3 coding DNA: TGTGCCAGCAGTTACTCGCCAGGGGGGGCCTACGAGCAGTACTTC.

This sequence joins TRBV5-1 and TRBJ2-7, with D hard to call. This CDR3 is 13 amino acids long. V gave up 1 base and J gave up 4 bases, with 9 bases separating them. The V gene's germline CDR1 is SGHRS and CDR2 YFSETQ. The CDR3 DNA reads as TGCGCCAGCAGCTTGACCGCTTCGTACGAGCAGTACTTC. As protein: CASSLTASYEQYF.

In its sample, this clonotype is medium-sized (0.01 to 0.1%). The J gene is TRBJ1-1, the V gene TRBV27; tentative D call: TRBD1 (5 bases). The CDR3 sequence is 14 residues long. CDR1 and CDR2 from the germline V gene are MNHEY and SMNVEV (reference sequence). V was cut by 3 bases and J by 4 bases, with 12 bases left in between. The CDR3: CASSFWGDRTEAFF. CDR3 coding DNA: TGTGCCAGCAGTTTCTGGGGGGATCGCACTGAAGCTTTCTTT.

This chain's CDR3 is CSAGQETQYF. The CDR3 DNA is TGCAGCGCCGGACAAGAGACCCAGTACTTC. This chain links TRBV29-1 with TRBJ2-5; the D is unclear. Trimming left V 7 bases short and J 2 bases short, with 5 bases between. The V gene's germline CDR1 is SQVTM and CDR2 ANQGSEA. The CDR3 totals 10 residues.

By sample fraction, this clonotype is medium-sized. The CDR3 coding sequence is TGCAGCGTTCGACAAGCCGAAGCTTTCTTT. Encoded protein: CSVRQAEAFF. J is TRBJ1-1 and V is TRBV29-1; D gene ambiguous. The germline V gene encodes CDR1 SQVTM and CDR2 ANQGSEA. Trimming removed 5 bases at V and 8 bases at J, with 9 bases between. This CDR3 has 10 amino acids.

The V and J genes are TRBV4-3 and TRBJ2-3; no definite D call. The V gene lost 0 bases and the J gene lost 4 bases, with 17 bases spanning the gap. The CDR3 totals 17 residues. Germline V gives CDR1 LGHNA, CDR2 YSLEER. CDR3 in DNA: TGCGCCAGCAGCCAAGACCCCGGGCCTGTAGGATCAGATACGCAGTATTTT. This codes for CASSQDPGPVGSDTQYF.

This clonotype occurred many times. The chain couples TRBV5-1 to TRBJ2-5, with 8 nucleotides matching TRBD2. After removal of 4 bases from V and 2 bases from J, the junction contained 10 bases not matched to a gene. CDR1 SGHRS and CDR2 YFSETQ come from the germline V gene. This CDR3 has 16 amino acids. CDR3 protein: CASSLSAGGIQETQYF. For the CDR3, the DNA is TGCGCCAGCAGCCTCTCGGCGGGGGGAATTCAAGAGACCCAGTACTTC.

In this sample, this clonotype turned up many times. The gene calls are TRBV5-1 and TRBJ2-1; D may be TRBD1 (6 bases). Between the trimmed V and J ends, which lost 4 bases and 0 bases, there was a span of 14 bases. This CDR3 spans 16 amino acids. Germline V gives CDR1 SGHRS, CDR2 YFSETQ. The CDR3: CASSPAQGSSYNEQFF. CDR3 coding DNA: TGCGCCAGCAGCCCCGCCCAGGGGAGCTCCTACAATGAGCAGTTCTTC.

By its share, this clonotype is medium-sized. This chain links TRBV7-2 with TRBJ1-1; D gene uncertain. The CDR3 runs 16 residues. The germline V gene has CDR1 SGHTA and CDR2 FQGNSA. Trimming took 0 bases from V and 0 from J, leaving 11 bases between them. CDR3 residues: CASSLALAGLNTEAFF. CDR3 nucleotides: TGTGCCAGCAGCTTAGCGCTGGCAGGTTTGAACACTGAAGCTTTCTTT.

This clonotype occurred a few times. This could be a read error, since a much larger clone is one nucleotide away. V is TRBV9 and J is TRBJ2-4; possibly TRBD2 for D (6 bases). The CDR3 consists of 17 residues. Germline V gene sequence: CDR1 SGDLS, CDR2 YYNGEE. Deletions cut 4 bases from V and 1 base from J, with 18 bases between. The CDR3 nucleotides are TGTGCCAGCAGCCCCACCGGGGGAAGGATGGCCAAAAACATTCAGTACTTC. This codes for CASSPTGGRMAKNIQYF. The full variable domain, in which reference TRBV9 and TRBJ2-4 provide the parts outside the CDR3, is DSGVTQTPKHLITATGQRVTLRCSPRSGDLSVYWYQQSLDQGLQFLIQYYNGEERAKGNILERFSAQQFPDLHSELNLSSLELGDSALYFCASSPTGGRMAKNIQYFGAGTRLSVL.

By sample fraction, this clonotype is medium-sized. V is TRBV5-4 and J is TRBJ2-1; D ambiguous. The CDR3 extends over 12 amino acids. V was trimmed by 0 bases and J by 10 bases, leaving 8 bases between them. Germline V gene sequence: CDR1 SGHNT, CDR2 YYREEE (reference sequence). The CDR3 DNA follows: TGTGCCAGCAGCTTGGTTGATAGCGAGCAGTTCTTC. This encodes CASSLVDSEQFF.

By its share, this clonotype is medium-sized. This chain uses TRBV10-2 with TRBJ2-1; unclear D gene. The CDR3 length is 15 residues. Germline V gene sequence: CDR1 WSHSY, CDR2 SAAADI. Trimming removed 2 bases from V and 0 bases from J, with 8 bases in between. DNA for the CDR3: TGCGCCAGCAGTGAGGGCACCCCCTCCTACAATGAGCAGTTCTTC. This sequence encodes CASSEGTPSYNEQFF.

Concerning this clonotype itself: One base away lies a much larger clone, so this may be a sequencing read error. CDR3 in amino acids: CASSLGPGTRGDYEQYF. DNA of the CDR3: TGTGCCAGCAGCTTGGGGCCCGGGACTAGAGGGGACTACGAGCAGTACTTC. The chain uses TRBV7-2 and TRBJ2-7, with 8 bases identical to TRBD2. This CDR3 spans 17 amino acids. With V trimmed by 3 bases and J by 3 bases, 13 bases remained unmatched. Germline V gives CDR1 SGHTA, CDR2 FQGNSA.

V and J are TRBV5-1 and TRBJ2-1; D possibly matches TRBD1 or TRBD2 (5 bases each). Germline-derived CDR1 and CDR2 are SGHRS and YFSETQ. The CDR3 covers 16 residues. Trimming shortened V by 4 bases and J by 0 bases, and 14 bases separated the two germline ends. The CDR3 protein is CASSPDKGSSYNEQFF. CDR3 nucleotide sequence: TGCGCCAGCAGCCCCGACAAGGGGAGCTCCTACAATGAGCAGTTCTTC.

This clonotype is medium-sized (0.01 to 0.1%) in the sample. The chain carries TRBV6-5 and TRBJ2-6, with 12 bases fitting TRBD1. The J segment lost 4 bases and the V segment lost 4 bases, leaving 11 bases of the junction unmatched. The CDR3 totals 19 residues. CDR1 is MNHEY, CDR2 SVGAGI, per germline. CDR3 protein: CASSWQPGQGAGGANVLTF. In DNA, the CDR3 is TGTGCCAGCAGTTGGCAACCGGGACAGGGGGCAGGAGGGGCCAACGTCCTGACTTTC.

This clonotype rates as medium-sized. The rearrangement joins TRBV5-1 to TRBJ2-5; 8 bases map to TRBD1. V shed 4 bases and J 5 bases; nucleotides not matched to a gene: 7. Germline CDR1 and CDR2: SGHRS and YFSETQ. This CDR3 contains 14 residues. CDR3 coding DNA: TGCGCCAGCAGCACCTGGACAGGGAGGGAGACCCAGTACTTC. Translated: CASSTWTGRETQYF.